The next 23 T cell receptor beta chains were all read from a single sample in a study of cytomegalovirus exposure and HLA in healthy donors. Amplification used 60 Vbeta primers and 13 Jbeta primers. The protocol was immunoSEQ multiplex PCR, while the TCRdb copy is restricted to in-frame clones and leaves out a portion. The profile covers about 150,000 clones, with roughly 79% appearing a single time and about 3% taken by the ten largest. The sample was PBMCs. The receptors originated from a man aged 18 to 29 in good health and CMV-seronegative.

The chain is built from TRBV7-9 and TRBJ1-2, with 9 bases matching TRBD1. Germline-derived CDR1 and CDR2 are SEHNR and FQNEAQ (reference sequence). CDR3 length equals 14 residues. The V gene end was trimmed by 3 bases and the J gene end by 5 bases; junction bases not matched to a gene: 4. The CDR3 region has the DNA TGTGCCAGCAGCTTGACAGGGGGTCGGTATGGCTACACCTTC. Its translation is CASSLTGGRYGYTF.

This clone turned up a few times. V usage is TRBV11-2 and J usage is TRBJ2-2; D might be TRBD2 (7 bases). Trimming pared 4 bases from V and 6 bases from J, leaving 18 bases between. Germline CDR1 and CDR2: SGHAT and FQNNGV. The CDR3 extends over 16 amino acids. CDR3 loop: CASSSLRGREAGELFF. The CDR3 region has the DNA TGTGCCAGCAGCTCCCTGAGGGGGAGGGAGGCCGGGGAGCTGTTTTTT. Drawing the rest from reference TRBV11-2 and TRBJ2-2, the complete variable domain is EAGVAQSPRYKIIEKRQSVAFWCNPISGHATLYWYQQILGQGPKLLIQFQNNGVVDDSQLPKDRFSAERLKGVDSTLKIQPAKLEDSAVYLCASSSLRGREAGELFFGEGSRLTVL.

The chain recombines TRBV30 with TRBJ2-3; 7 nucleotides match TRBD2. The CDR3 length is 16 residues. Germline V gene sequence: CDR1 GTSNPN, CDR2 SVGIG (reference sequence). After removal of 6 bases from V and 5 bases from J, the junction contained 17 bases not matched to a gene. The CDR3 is CACNVFWGGSGDTQYF. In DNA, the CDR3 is TGTGCCTGCAATGTGTTTTGGGGGGGGTCCGGAGATACGCAGTATTTT. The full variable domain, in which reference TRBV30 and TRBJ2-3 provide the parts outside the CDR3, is SQTIHQWPATLVQPVGSPLSLECTVEGTSNPNLYWYRQAAGRGLQLLFYSVGIGQISSEVPQNLSASRPQDRQFILSSKKLLLSDSGFYLCACNVFWGGSGDTQYFGPGTRLTVL.

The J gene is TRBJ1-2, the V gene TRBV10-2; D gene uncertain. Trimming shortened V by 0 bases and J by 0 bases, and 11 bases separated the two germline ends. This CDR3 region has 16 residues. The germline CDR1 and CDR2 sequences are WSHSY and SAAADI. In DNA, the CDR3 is TGCGCCAGCAGTGAGTCGTCTACCTCTACTAACTATGGCTACACCTTC. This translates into CASSESSTSTNYGYTF.

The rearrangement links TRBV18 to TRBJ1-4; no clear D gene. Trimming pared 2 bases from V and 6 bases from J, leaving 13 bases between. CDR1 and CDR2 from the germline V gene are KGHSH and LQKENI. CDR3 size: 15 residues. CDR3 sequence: CASSPRTGRDEKLFF. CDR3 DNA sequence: TGTGCCAGCTCACCAAGGACGGGAAGGGATGAAAAACTGTTTTTT.

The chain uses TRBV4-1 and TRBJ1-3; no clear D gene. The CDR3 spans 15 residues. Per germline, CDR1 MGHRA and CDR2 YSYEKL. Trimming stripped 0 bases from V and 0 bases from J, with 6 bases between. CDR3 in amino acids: CASSQDDTSGNTIYF. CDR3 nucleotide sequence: TGCGCCAGCAGCCAAGATGACACCTCTGGAAACACCATATATTTT.

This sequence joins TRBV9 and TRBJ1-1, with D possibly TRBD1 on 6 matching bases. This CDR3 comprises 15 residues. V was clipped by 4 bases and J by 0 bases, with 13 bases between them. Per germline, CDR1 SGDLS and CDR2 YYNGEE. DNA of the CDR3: TGTGCCAGCAGCTCGCGGACAGACATGAACACTGAAGCTTTCTTT. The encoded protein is CASSSRTDMNTEAFF.

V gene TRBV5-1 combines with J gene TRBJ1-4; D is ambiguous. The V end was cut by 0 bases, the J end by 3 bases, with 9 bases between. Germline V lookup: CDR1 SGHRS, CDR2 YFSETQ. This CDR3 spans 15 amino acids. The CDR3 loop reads CASSLVGNANEKLFF. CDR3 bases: TGCGCCAGCAGCTTGGTCGGGAATGCTAATGAAAAACTGTTTTTT.

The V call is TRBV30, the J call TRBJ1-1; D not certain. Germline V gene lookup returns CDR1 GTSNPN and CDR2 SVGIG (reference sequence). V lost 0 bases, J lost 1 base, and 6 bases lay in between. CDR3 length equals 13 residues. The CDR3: CAWSVAPNTEAFF. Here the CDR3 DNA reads TGTGCCTGGAGTGTAGCACCGAACACTGAAGCTTTCTTT.

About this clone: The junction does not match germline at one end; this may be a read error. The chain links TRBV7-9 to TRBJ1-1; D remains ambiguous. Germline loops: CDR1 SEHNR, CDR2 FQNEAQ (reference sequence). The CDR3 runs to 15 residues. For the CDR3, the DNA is TGTTCCAGCAGCATCAAAGACACCCCGCACACTGAAGCTTTCTTT. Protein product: CSSSIKDTPHTEAFF.

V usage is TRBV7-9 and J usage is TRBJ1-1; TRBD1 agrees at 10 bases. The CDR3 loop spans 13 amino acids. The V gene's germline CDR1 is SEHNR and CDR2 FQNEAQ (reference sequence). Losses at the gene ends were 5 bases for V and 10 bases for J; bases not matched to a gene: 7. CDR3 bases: TGTGCCAGCAGCCAGGGACAGGGGCGGGTAGCTTTCTTT. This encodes CASSQGQGRVAFF.

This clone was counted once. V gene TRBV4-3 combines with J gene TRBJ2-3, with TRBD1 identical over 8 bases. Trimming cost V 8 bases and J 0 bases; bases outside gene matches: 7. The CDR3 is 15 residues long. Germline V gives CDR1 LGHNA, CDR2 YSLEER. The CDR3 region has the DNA TGCGCCAGCGCCTACGGACAGGGCAGCACAGATACGCAGTATTTT. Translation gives CASAYGQGSTDTQYF.

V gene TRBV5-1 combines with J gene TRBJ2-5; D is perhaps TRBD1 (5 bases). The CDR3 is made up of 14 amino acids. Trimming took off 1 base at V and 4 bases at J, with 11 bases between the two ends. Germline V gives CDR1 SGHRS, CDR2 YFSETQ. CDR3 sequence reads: CASSLMATGETQYF. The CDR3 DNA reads TGCGCCAGCAGCTTGATGGCCACAGGAGAGACCCAGTACTTC.

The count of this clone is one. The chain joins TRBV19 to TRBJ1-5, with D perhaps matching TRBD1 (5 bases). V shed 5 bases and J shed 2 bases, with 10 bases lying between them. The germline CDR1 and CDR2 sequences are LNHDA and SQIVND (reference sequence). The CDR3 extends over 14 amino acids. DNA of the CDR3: TGTGCCAGTAGTTCTAGGGGTGGCAATCAGCCCCAGCATTTT. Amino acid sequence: CASSSRGGNQPQHF.

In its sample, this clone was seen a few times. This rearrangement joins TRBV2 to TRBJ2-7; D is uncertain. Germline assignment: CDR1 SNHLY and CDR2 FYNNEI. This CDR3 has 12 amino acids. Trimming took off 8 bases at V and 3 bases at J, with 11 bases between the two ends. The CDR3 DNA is TGTGCCAGCCGGTTCGGGTACTACGAGCAGTACTTC. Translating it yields CASRFGYYEQYF.

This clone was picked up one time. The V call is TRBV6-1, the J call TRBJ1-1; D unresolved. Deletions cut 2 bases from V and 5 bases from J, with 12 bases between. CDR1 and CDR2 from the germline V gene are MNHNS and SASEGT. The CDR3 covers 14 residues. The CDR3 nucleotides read TGTGCCAGCAGTGAAAGGGCGGGTGGGACTGAAGCTTTCTTT. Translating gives CASSERAGGTEAFF.

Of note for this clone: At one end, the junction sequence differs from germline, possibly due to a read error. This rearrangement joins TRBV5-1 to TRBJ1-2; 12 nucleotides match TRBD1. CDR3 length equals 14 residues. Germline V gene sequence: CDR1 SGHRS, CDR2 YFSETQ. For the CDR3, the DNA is TGCGCTAGCAGCATGGGACAGGGGGCGTCCGGCTACACCTTC. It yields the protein CASSMGQGASGYTF.

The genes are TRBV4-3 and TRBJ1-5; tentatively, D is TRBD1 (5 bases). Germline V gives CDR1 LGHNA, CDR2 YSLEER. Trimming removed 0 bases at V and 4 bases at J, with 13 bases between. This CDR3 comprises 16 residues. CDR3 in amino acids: CASSQDLGGRNQPQHF. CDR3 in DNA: TGCGCCAGCAGCCAAGATCTCGGGGGAAGAAATCAGCCCCAGCATTTT.

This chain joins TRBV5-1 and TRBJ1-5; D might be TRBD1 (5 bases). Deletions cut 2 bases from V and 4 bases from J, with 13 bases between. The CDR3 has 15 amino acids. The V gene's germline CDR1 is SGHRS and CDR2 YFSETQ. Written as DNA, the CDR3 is TGCGCCAGCAGCTTAGGGGTGGTTCAGAATCAGCCCCAGCATTTT. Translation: CASSLGVVQNQPQHF. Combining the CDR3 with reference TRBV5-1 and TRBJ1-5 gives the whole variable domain KAGVTQTPRYLIKTRGQQVTLSCSPISGHRSVSWYQQTPGQGLQFLFEYFSETQRNKGNFPGRFSGRQFSNSRSEMNVSTLELGDSALYLCASSLGVVQNQPQHFGDGTRLSIL.

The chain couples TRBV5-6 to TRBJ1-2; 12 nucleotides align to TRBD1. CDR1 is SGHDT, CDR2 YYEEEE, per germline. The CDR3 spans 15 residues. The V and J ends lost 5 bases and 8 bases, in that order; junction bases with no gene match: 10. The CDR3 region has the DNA TGTGCCAGCAGTCGATCCGGGACAGGGGGCGTCGGCTACACCTTC. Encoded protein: CASSRSGTGGVGYTF.

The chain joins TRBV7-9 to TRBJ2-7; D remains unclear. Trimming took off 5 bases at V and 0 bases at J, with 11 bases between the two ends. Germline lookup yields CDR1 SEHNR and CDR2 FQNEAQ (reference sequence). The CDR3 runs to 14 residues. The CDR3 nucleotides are TGTGCCAGCAGCCCCCCCCACGGCTCCTACGAGCAGTACTTC. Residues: CASSPPHGSYEQYF.

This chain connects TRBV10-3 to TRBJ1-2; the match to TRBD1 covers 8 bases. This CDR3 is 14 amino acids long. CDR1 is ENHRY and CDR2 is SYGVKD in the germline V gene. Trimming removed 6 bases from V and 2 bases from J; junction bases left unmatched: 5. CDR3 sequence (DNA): TGTGCCATCAGGCAGGACAGGGAGAACTATGGCTACACCTTC. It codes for CAIRQDRENYGYTF.

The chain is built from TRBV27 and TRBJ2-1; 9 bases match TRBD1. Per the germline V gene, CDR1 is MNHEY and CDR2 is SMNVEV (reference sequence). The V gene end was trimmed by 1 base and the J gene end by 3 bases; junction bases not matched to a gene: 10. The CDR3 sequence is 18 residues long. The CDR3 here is CASSLFYTGTGLYNEQFF. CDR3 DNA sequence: TGTGCCAGCAGTTTATTCTACACCGGGACAGGGCTCTACAATGAGCAGTTCTTC.